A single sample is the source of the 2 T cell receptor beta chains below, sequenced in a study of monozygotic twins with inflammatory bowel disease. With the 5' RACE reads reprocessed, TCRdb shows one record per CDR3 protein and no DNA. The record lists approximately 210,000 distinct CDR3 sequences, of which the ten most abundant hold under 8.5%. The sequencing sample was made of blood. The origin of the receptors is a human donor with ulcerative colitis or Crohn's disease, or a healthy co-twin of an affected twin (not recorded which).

The chain's CDR3 is CATRRAAGGPETQYF. The rearrangement links TRBV3-1 to TRBJ2-5; with no DNA, the TCRdb D assignment of TRBD2 cannot be verified. The V gene's germline CDR1 is LGHDT and CDR2 YNNKEL (reference sequence). The CDR3 consists of 15 residues.

This chain's CDR3 is CASSPDGTSVYEQYF. The J gene is TRBJ2-7, the V gene TRBV5-1; checking the TCRdb D call of TRBD2 is not possible without DNA. The germline V gene has CDR1 SGHRS and CDR2 YFSETQ. The CDR3 covers 15 residues.